Sequencing of this T cell receptor beta chain was carried out in a study of T cell responses to AZD1222 COVID-19 vaccine. Across the whole study: The analysis combined second doses at about 4 or about 12 weeks.

The table came from immunoSEQ multiplex PCR; TCRdb's copy has only in-frame clones and leaves some out. Of around 130,000 clones listed, 86% are singletons. This clone came up once. Its antigen is undetermined. V lost 2 bases and J 1 base, leaving 9 bases between the germline ends. Germline CDR1 is SGHRS and CDR2 is YFSETQ. The CDR3 length is 14 residues. General study results and limits: Spike-specific TCR depth and breadth grew after two AZD1222 doses. In all cases, repertoires were sampled only after the peak T cell response. Females made up more of the donors, who were largely white British, and clonal diversity may have come out too low.

The sample consisted of peripheral blood, taken on day 0 of AZD1222 vaccination. The origin of this receptor is an adult in good health. The gene calls are TRBV5-1 and TRBJ1-1; D may be TRBD1 (5 bases). The DNA of the CDR3 is TGCGCCAGCAGCTTAGCAGGGACGAACACTGAAGCTTTCTTT. The encoded protein is CASSLAGTNTEAFF.